These T cell receptor beta chains were read from a single sample in a study of CD8+ T cells in alopecia areata. The data were produced by immunoSEQ multiplex PCR, yet TCRdb's version contains in-frame clones alone and is incomplete. The table shows about 110,000 clones, with roughly 55% occurring only once. The source material was NKG2D-low CD8+ T cells sorted from blood. The origin of the receptors is a human donor with alopecia areata. CDR3s include the opening cysteine and the closing phenylalanine or tryptophan. Fields, in order: J gene, V gene, clone size, D gene, CDR3 protein, CDR3 DNA. The D gene is left open where the match is weak. The size entry is marked missing in some rows and otherwise reads once, few, many or a size class.

TRBJ1-5 | TRBV7-9 | NA | NA | CASSSWTYQWGNQPQHF | TGTGCCAGCAGCTCCTGGACCTACCAGTGGGGCAATCAGCCCCAGCATTTT
TRBJ2-3 | TRBV27 | NA | NA | CASSLTTTDTQYF | TGTGCCAGCAGTTTGACGACCACAGATACGCAGTATTTT
TRBJ2-5 | TRBV27 | NA | TRBD1 | CASSFRQGWTQYF | TGTGCCAGCAGTTTCAGACAGGGATGGACCCAGTACTTC
TRBJ1-2 | TRBV28 | NA | NA | CASSLTTGLDGYTF | TGTGCCAGCAGTTTGACTACAGGGCTCGATGGCTACACCTTC
TRBJ2-7 | TRBV27 | NA | NA | CASSLQTTGEQYF | TGTGCCAGCAGTTTACAGACGACCGGTGAGCAGTACTTC
TRBJ2-7 | TRBV27 | NA | NA | CASSPSGIEQYF | TGTGCCAGCAGTCCCTCAGGGATCGAGCAGTACTTC
TRBJ2-5 | TRBV10-3 | few | NA | CAISESIVTQYF | TGTGCCATCAGTGAGTCGATTGTGACCCAGTACTTC
TRBJ2-7 | TRBV28 | few | TRBD1 | CASSWTGIYEQYF | TGTGCCAGCAGCTGGACAGGGATCTACGAGCAGTACTTC
TRBJ2-1 | TRBV11-2 | few | TRBD2 | CASSSPLAGGPRDEQFF | TGTGCCAGCAGCTCACCACTAGCGGGAGGGCCCAGGGATGAGCAGTTCTTC
TRBJ2-4 | TRBV28 | NA | NA | CASSFAVNIQYF | TGTGCCAGCAGTTTTGCTGTCAACATTCAGTACTTC
TRBJ2-7 | TRBV2 | NA | TRBD1 | CASSAGTGGYEQYF | TGTGCCAGCAGCGCCGGGACAGGGGGCTACGAGCAGTACTTC
TRBJ1-5 | TRBV27 | NA | NA | CASSLAGQPQHF | TGTGCCAGCAGTTTAGCCGGGCAGCCCCAGCATTTT
TRBJ2-3 | TRBV9 | NA | TRBD1 | CASTEGDRGPSSTDTQYF | TGTGCCAGCACCGAAGGGGACAGGGGTCCCTCTAGCACAGATACGCAGTATTTT
TRBJ2-7 | TRBV5-1 | NA | TRBD1 | CASSEGTGLHEQYF | TGCGCCAGCAGCGAGGGGACAGGGCTCCACGAGCAGTACTTC
TRBJ2-5 | TRBV28 | many | TRBD1 | CASSYPRDSQFQYF | TGTGCCAGCAGTTACCCCCGGGACAGCCAGTTCCAGTACTTC
TRBJ2-7 | TRBV5-6 | NA | TRBD2 | CASSDRGLAGSVEQYF | TGTGCCAGCAGCGACCGGGGACTAGCGGGGTCTGTGGAGCAGTACTTC
TRBJ2-7 | TRBV6-1 | NA | TRBD2 | CASRATSGSSYEQYF | TGTGCCAGCAGGGCGACTAGCGGGAGCTCCTACGAGCAGTACTTC
TRBJ2-1 | TRBV29-1 | NA | TRBD1 | CSVEGPGQTNEQFF | TGCAGCGTTGAGGGACCGGGACAGACCAATGAGCAGTTCTTC
TRBJ2-2 | TRBV4-1 | NA | TRBD1 | CASSQGTGEAGELFF | TGCGCCAGCAGCCAAGGGACAGGGGAGGCCGGGGAGCTGTTTTTT
TRBJ2-2 | TRBV7-9 | many | TRBD2 | CASSLQTSGSLSGELFF | TGTGCCAGCAGCTTGCAAACTAGCGGGAGTCTATCCGGGGAGCTGTTTTTT
TRBJ2-3 | TRBV27 | NA | NA | CASGTTFRGQYF | TGTGCCAGCGGGACGACCTTCCGAGGGCAGTATTTT
TRBJ2-2 | TRBV11-3 | NA | NA | CAGNTGELFF | TGTGCCGGGAACACCGGGGAGCTGTTTTTT
TRBJ2-2 | TRBV6-5 | once | TRBD2 | CASTTTSVTGELFF | TGTGCCAGCACCACCACTAGCGTCACCGGGGAGCTGTTTTTT
TRBJ1-2 | TRBV29-1 | NA | TRBD1 | CSAPGTGDYGYTF | TGCAGCGCCCCCGGGACAGGGGACTATGGCTACACCTTC
TRBJ2-1 | TRBV7-9 | NA | TRBD1 | CASRRQGAYNEQFF | TGTGCCAGCAGACGACAGGGGGCCTACAATGAGCAGTTCTTC
TRBJ2-1 | TRBV5-1 | NA | TRBD1 | CASSGGQGSYSYNEQFF | TGCGCCAGCAGCGGGGGACAGGGGAGCTACTCCTACAATGAGCAGTTCTTC
TRBJ2-1 | TRBV5-1 | NA | NA | CASRAGGNEQFF | TGCGCCAGTCGCGCTGGCGGGAACGAGCAGTTCTTC
TRBJ2-2 | TRBV28 | NA | TRBD1 | CASSLVQGASGGELFF | TGTGCCAGCAGTTTAGTACAGGGGGCCTCCGGCGGGGAGCTGTTTTTT
TRBJ2-5 | TRBV15 | NA | NA | CATSRAALSQETQYF | TGTGCCACCAGCAGAGCCGCATTGTCCCAAGAGACCCAGTACTTC
TRBJ2-7 | TRBV5-1 | NA | TRBD2 | CASSRSQGLAGGATYEQYF | TGCGCCAGCAGCCGATCACAAGGACTAGCGGGAGGCGCCACCTACGAGCAGTACTTC
TRBJ1-3 | TRBV4-1 | NA | NA | CASSHAGLGNTIYF | TGCGCCAGCAGCCACGCGGGACTCGGAAACACCATATATTTT
TRBJ2-7 | TRBV9 | few | NA | CASSRGREEQYF | TGTGCCAGCAGCAGGGGAAGGGAGGAGCAGTACTTC
TRBJ2-7 | TRBV25-1 | NA | NA | CASSEWGYEQYF | TGTGCCAGCAGTGAATGGGGGTACGAGCAGTACTTC
TRBJ1-5 | TRBV15 | NA | NA | CATSSIRGFEPQHF | TGTGCCACCAGCAGTATTCGGGGTTTCGAGCCCCAGCATTTT
TRBJ2-7 | TRBV4-1 | NA | NA | CASSQVEDTYEQYF | TGCGCCAGCAGCCAAGTGGAGGACACCTACGAGCAGTACTTC
TRBJ2-1 | TRBV5-6 | NA | TRBD2 | CATQRSGGYNEQFF | TGTGCCACCCAGAGGAGCGGGGGGTACAATGAGCAGTTCTTC
TRBJ2-3 | TRBV11-1 | few | TRBD2 | CASSFRKSSGRPDTQYF | TGTGCCAGCAGCTTTAGGAAATCTAGCGGGAGGCCAGATACGCAGTATTTT